This TCR beta chain was retrieved from a study of a mutant IDH1 vaccine in newly diagnosed glioma (dated by TCRdb to the early 2020s). Some background on the complete study: Patients received eight vaccinations in weeks 1, 3, 5, 7, 11, 15, 19 and 23, corresponding to visits V03 through V10. Vaccination started 4-6 weeks after radiotherapy alone, or was given together with temozolomide cycles in the groups whose treatment included chemotherapy. Of the 32 patients who were treated, around 62% were male and 37.5% were female, and the mean age was approximately 40 years. Prior to enrollment, standard therapy consisting of radiotherapy alone, temozolomide alone, or radiochemotherapy with temozolomide had been administered to patients, with the combination being received by most patients. Peripheral blood samples were drawn at six visits, namely V03 (baseline), V05, V07, V10, V12 and V13. Longitudinal TCRB deep sequencing was performed for 20 to 25 treated patients wherever samples were available for exploratory analyses. General findings and caveats noted by the study authors: It was noted by the authors that analyses of patient blood samples could not be reproduced owing to sample limitations. Immune responses induced by the vaccine were seen in approximately 93% of patients across multiple MHC alleles. PBMC samples for TCRB deep sequencing were selected based on availability. No apparent relationship was observed between pseudoprogression and alterations in the top peripheral T cell clonotypes detected by TCRB sequencing.

Per the publication, the time point label means: week 11, during vaccination. Each vaccine dose, consisting of 300 ug of a 20-mer mutant IDH1 peptide in Montanide, was administered subcutaneously with topical imiquimod. Newly diagnosed WHO grade 3 or 4 IDH1-mutant astrocytomas showing loss of nuclear ATRX were present in the donors. The samples were drawn from NOA16, a multicentre, single-arm, open-label phase I trial in Germany that tested a mutant IDH1 peptide vaccine in humans for the first time. Genomic DNA for TCRB sequencing was extracted from EDTA blood using the DNeasy Blood and Tissue Kit. Library preparation employed the immunoSEQ multiplex PCR assay. The hsTCRB Kit was used according to the manufacturer's protocol to amplify rearranged TCR beta chain sequences. Sequencing of TCRB libraries was carried out on an Illumina MiSeq. The authors' analysis ran thus. The proprietary platform of the kit vendor was used for demultiplexing, trimming and gene mapping. Sourced from immuneACCESS, this table was stored by TCRdb with only in-frame sequences that have V and J called. A share of the clones is absent; for the studies checked, an unresolved V gene accounts for under half, and the remainder has no known explanation. Clone size and the V and J calls come from that table; the DNA yielded D and trimming. The sample contains tens of thousands of clones, under 90% of them found a single time. The ten largest clones add up to more than 5.5% of the sample.

Germline trimming amounts to 5 bases on V and 9 bases on J, with 4 as the count of junction bases outside the gene matches. The germline V gene (reference sequence) supplies CDR1 LNHDA and CDR2 SQIVND. Taken from cysteine to phenylalanine, the CDR3 has 14 residues. Kept here is only the CDR3 DNA, which spans 42 bases and is read in frame from base 1. For this clone: The target of this receptor is not known. The input lacks base qualities; no much larger clone sits a single base away.

The receptor was derived from a man over 45 with glioma. Sequenced here: PBMCs, sampled from a glioma patient whose treatment included an IDH1 peptide vaccine. The sequence joins TRBV19 to TRBJ2-1; the central 13 bases match TRBD2. The CDR3 region has the sequence CASSPGTSGVEQFF. The DNA sequence follows: TGTGCCAGTAGTCCCGGGACTAGCGGGGTTGAGCAGTTCTTC.